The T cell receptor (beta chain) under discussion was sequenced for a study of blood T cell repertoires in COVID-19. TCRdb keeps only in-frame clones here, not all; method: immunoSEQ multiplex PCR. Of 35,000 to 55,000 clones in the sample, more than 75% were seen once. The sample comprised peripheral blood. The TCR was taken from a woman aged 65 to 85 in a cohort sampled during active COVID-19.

The CDR3, as DNA: TGCGCCAGCAGCTTGGACCCTAGCAGTGAGCAGTTCTTC. Its protein product is CASSLDPSSEQFF. The rearrangement joins TRBV5-1 to TRBJ2-1; possibly TRBD2 for D (5 bases). This CDR3 has 13 residues. CDR1 and CDR2 (germline): SGHRS, YFSETQ. V shed 0 bases and J shed 9 bases, with 10 bases lying between them.